These 3 T cell receptor beta chains share one sample of origin, sequenced in a study of T cell responses to AZD1222 COVID-19 vaccine. The protocol was immunoSEQ multiplex PCR, while the TCRdb copy is restricted to in-frame clones and leaves out a portion. The sample contains roughly 110,000 clones, 90% of which appear only once. The sequenced sample was peripheral blood, obtained 28 days after the second AZD1222 dose. These receptors were taken from an adult who received the AZD1222 COVID-19 vaccine.

This chain connects TRBV19 to TRBJ1-4; D remains unclear. The CDR3 extends over 12 amino acids. The germline V gene encodes CDR1 LNHDA and CDR2 SQIVND (reference sequence). The germline V and J ends were trimmed by 4 bases and 8 bases, with 8 bases remaining between them. CDR3 in amino acids: CASSTPLEKLFF. The CDR3 DNA reads as TGTGCCAGTAGTACCCCCTTGGAAAAACTGTTTTTT.

This rearrangement joins TRBV6-5 to TRBJ1-2; 10 bases are a match to TRBD1. The V and J ends lost 6 bases and 7 bases, in that order; junction bases with no gene match: 8. Germline CDR1 MNHEY, CDR2 SVGAGI. CDR3 size: 14 residues. In DNA form, the CDR3 reads TGTGCCAGCAGGACAGGGGGCGCGATCGGTGGCTACACCTTC. It codes for CASRTGGAIGGYTF.

In its sample, this clone was seen once. The J gene is TRBJ2-3, the V gene TRBV7-6, with 11 bases that match TRBD2. Germline-derived CDR1 and CDR2 are SGHVS and FNYEAQ. CDR3 length equals 18 residues. V lost 2 bases to trimming and J lost 7 bases; unmatched junction nucleotides: 14. The CDR3 nucleotides read TGTGCCAGCAGCTTAAGACCCCCGGGACTAGCGGTATTACATACGCAGTATTTT. Translation gives CASSLRPPGLAVLHTQYF.